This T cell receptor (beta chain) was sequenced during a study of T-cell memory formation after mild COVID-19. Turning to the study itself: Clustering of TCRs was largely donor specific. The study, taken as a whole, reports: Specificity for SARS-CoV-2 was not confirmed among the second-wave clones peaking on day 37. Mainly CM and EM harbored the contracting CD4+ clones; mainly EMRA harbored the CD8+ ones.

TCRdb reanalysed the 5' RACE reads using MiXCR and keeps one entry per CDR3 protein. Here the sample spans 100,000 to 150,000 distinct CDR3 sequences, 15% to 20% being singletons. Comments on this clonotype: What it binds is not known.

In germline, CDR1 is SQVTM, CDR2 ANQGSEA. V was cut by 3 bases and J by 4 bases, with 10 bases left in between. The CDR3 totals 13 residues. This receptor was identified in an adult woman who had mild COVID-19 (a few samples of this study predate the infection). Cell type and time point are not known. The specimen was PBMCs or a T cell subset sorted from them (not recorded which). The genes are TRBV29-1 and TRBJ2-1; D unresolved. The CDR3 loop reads CSVDGGSYNEQFF. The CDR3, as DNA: TGCAGCGTTGACGGTGGCTCTTACAATGAGCAGTTCTTC.